This is a list of T cell receptor beta chains from one sample in a study of tumor and adjacent non-tumor tissue in lung cancer. From the multiplex PCR reads, TCRdb called clonotypes with MiXCR, one entry per CDR3 protein. This sample has about 93,000 distinct CDR3 sequences, with around 64% found just once. Source material: lung tumor tissue. These receptor sequences come from a man in his sixties with non-small cell lung cancer. Each CDR3 is given with its conserved first and last residue. D genes are given only for firm matches. The listing skips clone size in some rows; elsewhere it reads once, few, many or a size class.

J: TRBJ2-5; size: few; D: -; V: TRBV28; CDR3: CASSRPWGGKETQYF; DNA: TGTGCCAGCAGTCGGCCCTGGGGCGGCAAAGAGACCCAGTACTTC
J: TRBJ2-2; size: -; D: -; V: TRBV11-1; CDR3: CASSLRRGLNSGELFF; DNA: TGTGCCAGCAGTTTAAGGAGGGGCCTAAACAGCGGGGAGCTGTTTTTT
J: TRBJ2-1; size: many; D: TRBD2; V: TRBV29-1; CDR3: CSGSERGDNEQFF; DNA: TGCAGTGGATCCGAGCGGGGGGACAATGAGCAGTTCTTC
J: TRBJ2-2; size: -; D: TRBD1; V: TRBV11-2; CDR3: CASSSRQGLTGEPFF; DNA: TGTGCCAGCAGCTCGAGACAGGGGCTCACCGGGGAGCCGTTTTTT
J: TRBJ2-2; size: -; D: -; V: TRBV11-3; CDR3: CASSFLGAATGELFF; DNA: TGTGCCAGCAGCTTTTTGGGAGCTGCCACCGGGGAGCTGTTTTTT
J: TRBJ1-3; size: -; D: -; V: TRBV7-2; CDR3: CASSLELGNTIYF; DNA: TGTGCCAGCAGCTTAGAGCTCGGAAACACCATATATTTT
J: TRBJ2-6; size: -; D: -; V: TRBV4-1; CDR3: CASSLAGSHSGANVLTF; DNA: TGCGCTAGCAGCCTGGCGGGGTCACACTCTGGGGCCAACGTCCTGACTTTC
J: TRBJ1-3; size: -; D: TRBD1; V: TRBV29-1; CDR3: CRVRAGQHSRNTVYF; DNA: TGCCGCGTTCGAGCGGGACAGCACTCTAGAAACACCGTATATTTT
J: TRBJ2-1; size: -; D: TRBD1; V: TRBV11-3; CDR3: CASSLDPGGGIPYNEQFF; DNA: TGTGCCAGCAGCTTAGATCCAGGGGGCGGCATACCCTACAATGAGCAGTTCTTC
J: TRBJ1-2; size: -; D: -; V: TRBV5-1; CDR3: CASSLLENYDYTF; DNA: TGCGCCAGCAGCTTACTGGAGAACTATGACTACACCTTC
J: TRBJ2-7; size: medium-sized; D: TRBD1; V: TRBV11-1; CDR3: CASSNDRGPYEQYF; DNA: TGTGCCAGCAGCAACGACAGGGGGCCCTACGAGCAGTACTTC
J: TRBJ1-1; size: -; D: -; V: TRBV11-3; CDR3: CAISIRKAATEAFF; DNA: TGTGCAATCAGCATCCGAAAGGCGGCCACTGAAGCTTTCTTT
J: TRBJ1-4; size: many; D: -; V: TRBV4-3; CDR3: CASSQRPNNEKLFF; DNA: TGCGCCAGCAGCCAAAGGCCTAACAATGAAAAACTGTTTTTT
J: TRBJ2-3; size: -; D: -; V: TRBV6-2/TRBV6-3; CDR3: CASSRGSTDTQYF; DNA: TGTGCCAGCAGCCGAGGTTCCACAGATACGCAGTATTTT
J: TRBJ2-6; size: -; D: -; V: TRBV6-2/TRBV6-3; CDR3: CASSLRTLAQSGANVLTF; DNA: TGTGCCAGCAGTCTGCGGACTCTTGCTCAGTCTGGGGCCAACGTCCTGACTTTC
J: TRBJ2-3; size: -; D: TRBD2; V: TRBV4-1; CDR3: CARSQVGLAGDGRYMQYF; DNA: TGCGCCAGGAGCCAAGTCGGACTAGCGGGGGACGGTCGATATATGCAGTATTTT
J: TRBJ1-6; size: -; D: -; V: TRBV2; CDR3: CASSEEGIYSPPHF; DNA: TGTGCCAGCAGTGAAGAGGGAATCTATTCACCCCCCCACTTT
J: TRBJ1-3; size: -; D: -; V: TRBV29-1; CDR3: CRVRTSTAGQMYTIHF; DNA: TGCAGAGTTCGCACTAGCACGGCGGGTCAGATGTACACCATACATTTT
J: TRBJ1-1; size: many; D: TRBD1; V: TRBV20-1; CDR3: CSARRTGGNTEAFF; DNA: TGCAGTGCTAGACGGACAGGGGGGAACACTGAAGCTTTCTTT
J: TRBJ2-1; size: many; D: -; V: TRBV29-1; CDR3: CSVDLRGALDEQFF; DNA: TGCAGCGTTGACCTCAGGGGGGCCCTAGATGAGCAGTTCTTC
J: TRBJ2-5; size: -; D: -; V: TRBV7-2; CDR3: CASIKARQETQNF; DNA: TGTGCCAGCATCAAGGCCCGTCAAGAGACCCAGAACTTC
J: TRBJ2-3; size: once; D: TRBD2; V: TRBV29-1; CDR3: CSVGRAGGSDTQYF; DNA: TGCAGCGTTGGGAGAGCGGGGGGCTCAGATACGCAGTATTTT
J: TRBJ2-3; size: -; D: -; V: TRBV11-2; CDR3: CASSPSRGDTQYF; DNA: TGTGCCAGCAGCCCCTCGAGGGGGGATACGCAGTATTTT
J: TRBJ2-7; size: -; D: TRBD1; V: TRBV4-1; CDR3: CASSHPTGQDSYEQYF; DNA: TGCGCCAGCAGCCACCCGACGGGACAGGACTCCTACGAGCAGTACTTC
J: TRBJ2-7; size: -; D: -; V: TRBV11-1; CDR3: CASSFPCGAYEQYF; DNA: TGTGCCAGCAGCTTTCCCTGTGGCGCCTACGAGCAGTATTTC
J: TRBJ2-5; size: -; D: -; V: TRBV5-1; CDR3: CANSITLNQETQYF; DNA: TGCGCCAACAGCATCACACTTAACCAAGAGACCCAGTACTTC
J: TRBJ1-5; size: few; D: -; V: TRBV5-1; CDR3: CASSLGGARQSQHF; DNA: TGCGCCAGCAGCTTGGGAGGGGCTCGTCAGTCCCAGCATTTT
J: TRBJ2-3; size: -; D: -; V: TRBV7-9; CDR3: CACSFSVQSGRTDTQYF; DNA: TGTGCCTGCAGCTTTTCCGTTCAGTCAGGACGCACAGATACACAGTATTTT
J: TRBJ1-5; size: few; D: -; V: TRBV11-3; CDR3: CASSLGPNQPQHF; DNA: TGTGCCAGCAGCCTCGGGCCGAATCAGCCCCAGCATTTT
J: TRBJ2-7; size: few; D: -; V: TRBV6-1; CDR3: CASSEILGAYEQCF; DNA: TGTGCCAGCAGTGAAATACTCGGGGCCTACGAGCAGTGCTTC
J: TRBJ1-4; size: many; D: -; V: TRBV28; CDR3: CASSSGQSFREKLFF; DNA: TGTGCCAGCAGTTCCGGCCAGTCTTTTCGTGAAAAACTGTTTTTT
J: TRBJ2-4; size: once; D: -; V: TRBV12-3/TRBV12-4; CDR3: CSSSSRGILGNIQYF; DNA: TGTTCCAGCAGTTCCCGTGGGATTCTGGGAAACATTCAGTACTTC
J: TRBJ1-1; size: -; D: -; V: TRBV7-9; CDR3: CASSLGRDPWGVNIEAFF; DNA: TGTGCCAGCAGCCTAGGGCGGGACCCGTGGGGAGTGAACATTGAAGCTTTCTTT
J: TRBJ2-3; size: -; D: TRBD2; V: TRBV6-5; CDR3: CAGSYGGSDTDTQYF; DNA: TGTGCCGGTAGTTACGGCGGGAGTGACACAGATACGCAGTATTTT
J: TRBJ1-2; size: -; D: -; V: TRBV6-6; CDR3: CAGSYPGQTIYGYTF; DNA: TGTGCCGGCAGTTATCCAGGACAGACAATCTATGGATACACCTTC
J: TRBJ2-3; size: -; D: -; V: TRBV29-1; CDR3: CSVDSPNTDTQYF; DNA: TGTAGCGTGGACTCCCCAAACACAGATACGCAGTATTTT
J: TRBJ1-2; size: -; D: -; V: TRBV5-4; CDR3: CASSLGPLQETFNYGYTF; DNA: TGTGCCAGCAGCTTGGGGCCCTTACAGGAGACCTTTAACTATGGCTACACCTTC
J: TRBJ2-1; size: -; D: TRBD2; V: TRBV5-5; CDR3: CASSLVRTSSYNEEFF; DNA: TGTGCCAGCAGCTTGGTGAGGACTAGCTCATACAATGAGGAGTTCTTC
J: TRBJ2-7; size: -; D: -; V: TRBV12-3/TRBV12-4; CDR3: CASSFVPESGLEQYF; DNA: TGTGCCAGCAGTTTTGTTCCCGAGAGCGGACTCGAGCAGTACTTC
J: TRBJ2-3; size: few; D: TRBD2; V: TRBV20-1; CDR3: CSARGGGDTQYF; DNA: TGCAGTGCTAGAGGGGGGGGAGATACGCAGTATTTT
J: TRBJ1-1; size: -; D: -; V: TRBV2; CDR3: CASSNTQNTEAFF; DNA: TGTGCCAGCAGTAACACACAGAACACTGAAGCTTTCTTT
J: TRBJ1-1; size: -; D: -; V: TRBV11-1; CDR3: CASGLKRGPDIEASF; DNA: TGTGCCAGCGGCTTGAAGAGGGGCCCGGACATTGAAGCTTCCTTT
J: TRBJ2-3; size: many; D: -; V: TRBV11-2; CDR3: CASTEAGTDTQYF; DNA: TGTGCCAGCACTGAGGCGGGCACAGATACGCAGTATTTT
J: TRBJ2-7; size: many; D: -; V: TRBV29-1; CDR3: CSVGPTRHEQYF; DNA: TGCAGCGTTGGACCTACTAGGCACGAGCAGTACTTC
J: TRBJ1-2; size: -; D: -; V: TRBV6-5; CDR3: CASSHERGANYGHTF; DNA: TGTGCCAGCAGTCACGAAAGGGGTGCTAACTATGGCCACACCTTC
J: TRBJ2-7; size: many; D: -; V: TRBV6-2/TRBV6-3; CDR3: CASSYSEGHTGYEQYF; DNA: TGTGCCAGCAGTTACTCGGAGGGACATACGGGATACGAGCAGTACTTC
J: TRBJ2-3; size: -; D: -; V: TRBV11-1; CDR3: CASSSRAVYTDTQYF; DNA: TGTGCCAGCAGCTCCCGGGCGGTTTACACAGATACGCAGTATTTT
J: TRBJ2-4; size: -; D: -; V: TRBV6-1; CDR3: CASSVFTYQYF; DNA: TGTGCCAGTAGTGTTTTCACTTATCAGTACTTC
J: TRBJ2-5; size: -; D: -; V: TRBV11-2; CDR3: CASGYGETQYF; DNA: TGTGCCAGCGGCTACGGGGAGACCCAGTACTTC
J: TRBJ2-1; size: -; D: TRBD2; V: TRBV29-1; CDR3: CIVDGAGGFNKQFF; DNA: TGCATCGTTGACGGAGCGGGGGGGTTCAATAAGCAGTTCTTC
J: TRBJ2-3; size: -; D: TRBD1; V: TRBV4-3; CDR3: CVSSQDTGGNEPQYF; DNA: TGCGTCAGCAGCCAAGATACAGGGGGAAATGAGCCCCAGTATTTT
J: TRBJ1-4; size: -; D: -; V: TRBV11-2; CDR3: CASSLDRGGIEKLFF; DNA: TGTGCCAGCAGCTTAGATAGGGGCGGCATAGAAAAACTGTTTTTT
J: TRBJ2-1; size: -; D: TRBD2; V: TRBV30; CDR3: CAWGWPSGMYNEQFF; DNA: TGTGCCTGGGGTTGGCCTAGCGGGATGTACAATGAGCAGTTCTTC
J: TRBJ2-4; size: -; D: -; V: TRBV6-2/TRBV6-3; CDR3: CTSSAPLTGPIQYF; DNA: TGTACCAGCAGCGCCCCCTTGACAGGACCTATTCAGTACTTC
J: TRBJ2-5; size: -; D: TRBD1; V: TRBV4-1; CDR3: CVSSPQGYGQETQYF; DNA: TGCGTCAGCAGCCCACAGGGGTACGGCCAAGAGACCCAGTACTTC
J: TRBJ2-3; size: -; D: -; V: TRBV28; CDR3: CASSFGPSGDGDTQYF; DNA: TGTGCCAGCAGTTTCGGTCCTAGTGGAGATGGAGATACTCAGTATTTT